The 7 T cell receptor beta chains given below trace back to one sample, sequenced in a study of blood T cells in healthy people across ages. Next came a second PCR, run for about 6 to 12 cycles, which used a sample-barcoded 5' primer along with a J-beta primer mix. TCRdb re-derived calls from the 5' RACE reads in MiXCR, one entry per CDR3 protein. This table holds about 570,000 distinct CDR3 sequences, about 25% found once. The sequencing sample was made of blood. These receptors came from a woman aged 70-85 years in good health.

This clonotype was found a few times. V is TRBV11-2 and J is TRBJ2-3; maybe TRBD2 (5 bases). Trimming left V 5 bases short and J 3 bases short, with 12 bases between. Germline V gene sequence: CDR1 SGHAT, CDR2 FQNNGV. CDR3 size: 14 residues. CDR3 sequence reads: CASSLERATDTQYF. The CDR3 nucleotides read TGTGCCAGCAGCCTCGAGAGGGCAACAGATACGCAGTATTTT. Drawing the rest from reference TRBV11-2 and TRBJ2-3, the complete variable domain is EAGVAQSPRYKIIEKRQSVAFWCNPISGHATLYWYQQILGQGPKLLIQFQNNGVVDDSQLPKDRFSAERLKGVDSTLKIQPAKLEDSAVYLCASSLERATDTQYFGPGTRLTVL.

This clonotype came up a few times. The J gene is TRBJ2-5, the V gene TRBV5-5, with 7 bases lining up with TRBD2. The trim removed 3 bases at V and 10 bases at J, leaving 21 bases unmatched. Germline loops: CDR1 SGHKS, CDR2 YYEKEE (reference sequence). CDR3 length: 17 residues. In nucleotides, the CDR3 is TGTGCCAGCAGCTCCGACTGGACTAGTATCGGGGAAGCGGGCCAGTACTTC. It codes for CASSSDWTSIGEAGQYF.

This chain uses TRBV7-2 with TRBJ1-4; TRBD1 matches 9 bases. This CDR3 region has 14 residues. CDR1 and CDR2 (germline): SGHTA, FQGNSA. The V segment lost 5 bases and the J segment 6 bases; nucleotides outside the gene matches: 4. CDR3 sequence: CASSTTGGYEKLFF. The CDR3 coding sequence is TGTGCCAGCAGCACCACAGGGGGCTATGAAAAACTGTTTTTT. The whole variable domain, remainder taken from reference TRBV7-2 and TRBJ1-4, is GAGVSQSPSNKVTEKGKDVELRCDPISGHTALYWYRQSLGQGLEFLIYFQGNSAPDKSGLPSDRFSAERTGGSVSTLTIQRTQQEDSAVYLCASSTTGGYEKLFFGSGTQLSVL.

The chain carries TRBV5-1 and TRBJ2-7; TRBD2 matches at 7 bases. The CDR3 consists of 15 residues. Germline V gives CDR1 SGHRS, CDR2 YFSETQ. The V segment lost 4 bases and the J segment 2 bases; nucleotides outside the gene matches: 9. CDR3 loop: CASSPGGTNTYEQYF. The CDR3 DNA follows: TGCGCCAGCAGCCCGGGGGGTACCAATACCTACGAGCAGTACTTC.

J is TRBJ2-3 and V is TRBV9; TRBD1 matches 8 bases. Losses at the gene ends were 7 bases for V and 7 bases for J; bases not matched to a gene: 5. Per the germline V gene, CDR1 is SGDLS and CDR2 is YYNGEE. This CDR3 has 12 amino acids. CDR3 DNA sequence: TGTGCCAGCGGAGGGACAGGCTATACGCAGTATTTT. This sequence encodes CASGGTGYTQYF.

This clonotype has just a few counts. V and J are TRBV5-1 and TRBJ2-2, with 11 bases lining up with TRBD1. There are 16 residues in the CDR3. The V gene end was trimmed by 4 bases and the J gene end by 4 bases; junction bases not matched to a gene: 6. Germline loops: CDR1 SGHRS, CDR2 YFSETQ. This chain's CDR3 is CASSPWTGGGTGELFF. The CDR3 DNA follows: TGCGCCAGCAGCCCCTGGACAGGGGGCGGCACCGGGGAGCTGTTTTTT.

This clonotype was counted only a few times. The chain couples TRBV4-1 to TRBJ1-1; 7 bases fit TRBD1. Germline assignment: CDR1 MGHRA and CDR2 YSYEKL. The CDR3 runs 17 residues. Trimming removed 0 bases from V and 8 bases from J; junction bases left unmatched: 15. CDR3 DNA: TGCGCCAGCAGCCAAGATACTAACAGGGGCCGTGTCCGCGAAGCTTTCTTT. It specifies CASSQDTNRGRVREAFF.